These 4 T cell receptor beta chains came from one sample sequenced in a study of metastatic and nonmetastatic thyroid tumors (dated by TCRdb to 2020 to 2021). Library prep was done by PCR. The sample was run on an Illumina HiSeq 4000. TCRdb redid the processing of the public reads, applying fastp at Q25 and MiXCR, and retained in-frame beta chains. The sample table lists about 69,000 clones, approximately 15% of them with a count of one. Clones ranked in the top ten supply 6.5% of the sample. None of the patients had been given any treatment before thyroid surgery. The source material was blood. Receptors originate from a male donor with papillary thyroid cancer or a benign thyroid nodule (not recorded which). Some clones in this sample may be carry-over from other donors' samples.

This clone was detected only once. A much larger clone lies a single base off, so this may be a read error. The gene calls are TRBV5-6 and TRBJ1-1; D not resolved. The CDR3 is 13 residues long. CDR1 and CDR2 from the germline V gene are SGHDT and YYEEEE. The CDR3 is CSSSLDRVTEAFF. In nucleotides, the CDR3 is TGTTCCAGCAGCTTGGACCGGGTCACTGAAGCTTTCTTT.

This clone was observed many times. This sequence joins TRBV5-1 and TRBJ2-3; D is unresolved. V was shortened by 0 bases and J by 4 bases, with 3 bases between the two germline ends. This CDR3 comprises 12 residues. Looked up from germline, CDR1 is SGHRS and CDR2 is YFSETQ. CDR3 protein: CASSLEADTQYF. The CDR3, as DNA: TGCGCCAGCAGCTTGGAAGCAGATACGCAGTATTTT.

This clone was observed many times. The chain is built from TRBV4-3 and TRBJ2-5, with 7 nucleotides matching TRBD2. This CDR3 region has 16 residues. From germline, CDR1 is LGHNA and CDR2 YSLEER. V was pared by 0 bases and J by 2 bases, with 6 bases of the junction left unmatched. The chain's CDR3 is CASSQDGLAVQETQYF. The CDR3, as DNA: TGCGCCAGCAGCCAAGATGGGCTAGCGGTACAAGAGACCCAGTACTTC.

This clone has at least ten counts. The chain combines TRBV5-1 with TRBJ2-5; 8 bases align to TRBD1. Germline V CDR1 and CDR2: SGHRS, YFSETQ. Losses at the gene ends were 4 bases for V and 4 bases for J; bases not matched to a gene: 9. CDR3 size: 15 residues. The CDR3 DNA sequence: TGCGCCAGCAGCCTGCAGGGGGCCGGGGGAGAGACCCAGTACTTC. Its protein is CASSLQGAGGETQYF. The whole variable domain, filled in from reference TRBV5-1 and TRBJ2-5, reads KAGVTQTPRYLIKTRGQQVTLSCSPISGHRSVSWYQQTPGQGLQFLFEYFSETQRNKGNFPGRFSGRQFSNSRSEMNVSTLELGDSALYLCASSLQGAGGETQYFGPGTRLLVL.